The present T cell receptor (beta chain) was sequenced within a study of shared clonotypes between healthy human individuals. Produced via immunoSEQ multiplex PCR; TCRdb's table is partial and in-frame only. The sample contains under 1,100,000 clones, 70% to 80% of which appear only once. V was trimmed by 0 bases and J by 1 base, leaving 14 bases between them. CDR1 and CDR2 (germline): SGHKS, YYEKEE (reference sequence). This CDR3 spans 17 amino acids. The V gene is TRBV5-5, the J gene TRBJ1-5, with no clear D. The sequence was collected from a man younger than 30 in good health. Material: memory CD4+ T cells sorted from blood. Subset meaning: CD45RA-negative fraction. For the CDR3, the DNA is TGTGCCAGCAGCTTGGGGTTCTCTGGAAGGAGCAATCAGCCCCAGCATTTT. This gives the protein CASSLGFSGRSNQPQHF. The variable domain in full, with the rest retrieved from reference TRBV5-5 and TRBJ1-5, is DAGVTQSPTHLIKTRGQQVTLRCSPISGHKSVSWYQQVLGQGPQFIFQYYEKEERGRGNFPDRFSARQFPNYSSELNVNALLLGDSALYLCASSLGFSGRSNQPQHFGDGTRLSIL.